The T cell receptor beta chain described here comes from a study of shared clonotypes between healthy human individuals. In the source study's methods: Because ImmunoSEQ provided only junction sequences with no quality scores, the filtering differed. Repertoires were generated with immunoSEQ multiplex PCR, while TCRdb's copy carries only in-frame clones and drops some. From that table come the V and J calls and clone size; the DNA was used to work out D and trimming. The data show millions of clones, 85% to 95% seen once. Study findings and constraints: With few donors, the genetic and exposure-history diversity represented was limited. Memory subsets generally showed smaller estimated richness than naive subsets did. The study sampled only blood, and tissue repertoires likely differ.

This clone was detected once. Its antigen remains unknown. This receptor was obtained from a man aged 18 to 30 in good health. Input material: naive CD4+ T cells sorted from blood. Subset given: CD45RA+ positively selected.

DNA for the CDR3: TGTGCCACCGGGACTAGCGGCTACGAGCAGTACTTC. It codes for CATGTSGYEQYF. V usage is TRBV7-9 and J usage is TRBJ2-7, with 11 bases lining up with TRBD2. Germline assignment: CDR1 SEHNR and CDR2 FQNEAQ (reference sequence). Germline trimming cut 10 bases from V and 3 bases from J; bases unmatched to any gene: 2. The CDR3 is made up of 12 amino acids. The whole variable domain, filled in from reference TRBV7-9 and TRBJ2-7, reads DTGVSQNPRHKITKRGQNVTFRCDPISEHNRLYWYRQTLGQGPEFLTYFQNEAQLEKSRLLSDRFSAERPKGSFSTLEIQRTEQGDSAMYLCATGTSGYEQYFGPGTRLTVT.